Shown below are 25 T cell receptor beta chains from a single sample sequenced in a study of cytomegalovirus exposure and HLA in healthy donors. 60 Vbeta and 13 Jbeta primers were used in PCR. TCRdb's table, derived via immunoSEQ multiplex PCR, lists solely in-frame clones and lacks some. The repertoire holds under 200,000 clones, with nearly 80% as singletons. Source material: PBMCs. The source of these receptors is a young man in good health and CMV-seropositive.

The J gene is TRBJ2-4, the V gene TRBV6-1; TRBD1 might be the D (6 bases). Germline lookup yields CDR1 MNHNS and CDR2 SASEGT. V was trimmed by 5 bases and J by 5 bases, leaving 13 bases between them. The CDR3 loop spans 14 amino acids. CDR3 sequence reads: CASSFLGQQNIQYF. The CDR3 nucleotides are TGTGCCAGCAGTTTCCTCGGACAGCAAAACATTCAGTACTTC.

The CDR3 DNA follows: TGTGCCAGCCCCCCCGGCAGGGCGATTGGCTACACCTTC. Translating it yields CASPPGRAIGYTF. The gene calls are TRBV7-2 and TRBJ1-2, with a possible D match to TRBD1 (5 bases). Trimming removed 8 bases from V and 7 bases from J, with 17 bases in between. CDR1 and CDR2 from the germline V gene are SGHTA and FQGNSA. The CDR3 has 13 amino acids. The full variable domain, with the rest looked up from reference TRBV7-2 and TRBJ1-2, is GAGVSQSPSNKVTEKGKDVELRCDPISGHTALYWYRQSLGQGLEFLIYFQGNSAPDKSGLPSDRFSAERTGGSVSTLTIQRTQQEDSAVYLCASPPGRAIGYTFGSGTRLTVV.

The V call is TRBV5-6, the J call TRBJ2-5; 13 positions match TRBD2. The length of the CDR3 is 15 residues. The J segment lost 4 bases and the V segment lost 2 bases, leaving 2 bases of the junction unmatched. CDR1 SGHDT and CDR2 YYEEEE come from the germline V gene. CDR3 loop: CASSLGLAGAETQYF. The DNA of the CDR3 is TGTGCCAGCAGCTTAGGACTAGCGGGGGCAGAGACCCAGTACTTC.

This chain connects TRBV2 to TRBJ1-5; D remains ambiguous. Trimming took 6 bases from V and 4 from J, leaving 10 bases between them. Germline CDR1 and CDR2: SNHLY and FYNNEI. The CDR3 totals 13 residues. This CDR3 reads CASSVVSNQPQHF. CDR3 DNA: TGTGCCAGCAGCGTAGTTTCGAATCAGCCCCAGCATTTT.

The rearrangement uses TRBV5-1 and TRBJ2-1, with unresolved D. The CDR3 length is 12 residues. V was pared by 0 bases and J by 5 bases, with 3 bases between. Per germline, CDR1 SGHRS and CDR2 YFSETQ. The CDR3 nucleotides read TGCGCCAGCAGCTTGGCTAACAATGAGCAGTTCTTC. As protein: CASSLANNEQFF. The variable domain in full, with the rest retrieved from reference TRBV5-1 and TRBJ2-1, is KAGVTQTPRYLIKTRGQQVTLSCSPISGHRSVSWYQQTPGQGLQFLFEYFSETQRNKGNFPGRFSGRQFSNSRSEMNVSTLELGDSALYLCASSLANNEQFFGPGTRLTVL.

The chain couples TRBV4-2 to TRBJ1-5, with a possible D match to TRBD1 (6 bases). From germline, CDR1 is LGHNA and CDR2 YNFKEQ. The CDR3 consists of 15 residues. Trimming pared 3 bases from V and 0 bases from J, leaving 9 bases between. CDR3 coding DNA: TGTGCCAGCAGCCACCCCAGGGGTAGCAATCAGCCCCAGCATTTT. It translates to CASSHPRGSNQPQHF.

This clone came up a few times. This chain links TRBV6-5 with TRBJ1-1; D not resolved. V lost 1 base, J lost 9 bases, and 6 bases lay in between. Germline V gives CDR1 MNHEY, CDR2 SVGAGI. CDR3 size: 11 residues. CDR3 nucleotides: TGTGCCAGCAGTTACTTTGGCCAAGCTTTCTTT. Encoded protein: CASSYFGQAFF.

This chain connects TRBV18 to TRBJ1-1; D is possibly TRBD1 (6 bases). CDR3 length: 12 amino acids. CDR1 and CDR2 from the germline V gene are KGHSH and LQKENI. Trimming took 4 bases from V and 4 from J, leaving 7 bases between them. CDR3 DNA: TGTGCCAGCTCACACAGGGCCACTGAAGCTTTCTTT. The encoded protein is CASSHRATEAFF.

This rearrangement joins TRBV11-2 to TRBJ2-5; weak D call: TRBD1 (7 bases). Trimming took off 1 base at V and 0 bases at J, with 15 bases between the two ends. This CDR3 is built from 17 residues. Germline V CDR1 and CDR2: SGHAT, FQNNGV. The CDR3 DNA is TGTGCCAGCAGCTTAGGCGGGGACAGAACAAACCAAGAGACCCAGTACTTC. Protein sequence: CASSLGGDRTNQETQYF.

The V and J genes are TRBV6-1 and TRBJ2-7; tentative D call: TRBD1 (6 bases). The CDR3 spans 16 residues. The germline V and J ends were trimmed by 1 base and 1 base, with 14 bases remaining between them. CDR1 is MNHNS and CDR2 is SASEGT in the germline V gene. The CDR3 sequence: CASSEGTVWGSYEQYF. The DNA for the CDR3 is TGTGCCAGCAGTGAAGGGACAGTCTGGGGTTCCTACGAGCAGTACTTC.

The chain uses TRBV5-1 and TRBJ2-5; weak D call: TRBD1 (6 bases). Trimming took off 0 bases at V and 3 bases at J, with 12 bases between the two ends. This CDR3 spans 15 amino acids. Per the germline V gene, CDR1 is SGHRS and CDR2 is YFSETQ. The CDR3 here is CASSLATTGKETQYF. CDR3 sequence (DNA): TGCGCCAGCAGCTTGGCGACAACAGGGAAAGAGACCCAGTACTTC.

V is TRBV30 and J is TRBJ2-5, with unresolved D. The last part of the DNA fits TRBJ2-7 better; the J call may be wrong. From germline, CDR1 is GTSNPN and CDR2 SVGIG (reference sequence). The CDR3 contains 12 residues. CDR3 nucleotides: TGTGCCTGGAGTGTAGGAGAGTACGAGCAGTACTTC. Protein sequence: CAWSVGEYEQYF.

CDR3 DNA: TGCGCCAGCAGCTTGGATATAGCGGGGGGGCCGCAGCGTGAGCAGTACTTC. Translating gives CASSLDIAGGPQREQYF. The rearrangement links TRBV5-1 to TRBJ2-7; TRBD2 matches 11 bases. After removal of 0 bases from V and 7 bases from J, the junction contained 12 bases not matched to a gene. The length of the CDR3 is 17 residues. Germline V lookup: CDR1 SGHRS, CDR2 YFSETQ. Combining the CDR3 with reference TRBV5-1 and TRBJ2-7 gives the whole variable domain KAGVTQTPRYLIKTRGQQVTLSCSPISGHRSVSWYQQTPGQGLQFLFEYFSETQRNKGNFPGRFSGRQFSNSRSEMNVSTLELGDSALYLCASSLDIAGGPQREQYFGPGTRLTVT.

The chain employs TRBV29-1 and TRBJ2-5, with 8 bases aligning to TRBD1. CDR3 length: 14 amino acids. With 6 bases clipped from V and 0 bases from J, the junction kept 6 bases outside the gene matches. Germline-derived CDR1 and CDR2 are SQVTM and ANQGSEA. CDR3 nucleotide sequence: TGCAGCGTCGACAAGGACAGGGACCAAGAGACCCAGTACTTC. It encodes CSVDKDRDQETQYF.

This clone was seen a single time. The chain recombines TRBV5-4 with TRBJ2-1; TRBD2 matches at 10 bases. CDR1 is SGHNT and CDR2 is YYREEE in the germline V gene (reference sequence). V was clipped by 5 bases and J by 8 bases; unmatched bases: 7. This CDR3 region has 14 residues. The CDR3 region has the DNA TGTGCCAGCAGGTCTAGCGGGAGTGTCGATGAGCAGTTCTTC. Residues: CASRSSGSVDEQFF.

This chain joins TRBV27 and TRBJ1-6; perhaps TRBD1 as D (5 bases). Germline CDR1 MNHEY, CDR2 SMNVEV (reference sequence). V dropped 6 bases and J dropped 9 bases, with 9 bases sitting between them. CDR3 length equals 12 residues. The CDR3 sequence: CASRAGISPLHF. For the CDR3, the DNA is TGTGCCAGCAGAGCAGGGATTTCACCCCTCCACTTT.

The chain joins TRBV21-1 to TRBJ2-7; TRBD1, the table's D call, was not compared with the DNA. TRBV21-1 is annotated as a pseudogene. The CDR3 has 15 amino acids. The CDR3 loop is CASSRPGTGTHEQYF. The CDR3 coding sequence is TGTGCCAGCAGCAGGCCCGGGACAGGGACTCACGAGCAGTACTTC.

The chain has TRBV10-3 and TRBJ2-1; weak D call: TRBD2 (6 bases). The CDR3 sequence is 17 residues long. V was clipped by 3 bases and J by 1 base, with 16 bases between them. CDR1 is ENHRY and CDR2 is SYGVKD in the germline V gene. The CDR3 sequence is CAISESPGGTSYNEQFF. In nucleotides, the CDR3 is TGTGCCATCAGTGAATCCCCCGGCGGGACGTCCTACAATGAGCAGTTCTTC.

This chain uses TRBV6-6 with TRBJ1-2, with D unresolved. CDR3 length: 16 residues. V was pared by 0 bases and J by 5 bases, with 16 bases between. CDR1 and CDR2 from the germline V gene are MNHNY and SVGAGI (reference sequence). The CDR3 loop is CASSYSNREGLYGYTF. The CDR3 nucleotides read TGTGCCAGCAGTTACTCGAACCGGGAAGGGCTATATGGCTACACCTTC.

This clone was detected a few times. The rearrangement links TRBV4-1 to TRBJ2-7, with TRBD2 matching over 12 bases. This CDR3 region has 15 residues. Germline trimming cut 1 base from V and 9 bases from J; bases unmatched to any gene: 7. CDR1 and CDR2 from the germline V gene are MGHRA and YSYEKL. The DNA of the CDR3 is TGCGCCAGCAGCCAAGTGACTAGCGGGAGAGTTGTGCAGTACTTC. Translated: CASSQVTSGRVVQYF.

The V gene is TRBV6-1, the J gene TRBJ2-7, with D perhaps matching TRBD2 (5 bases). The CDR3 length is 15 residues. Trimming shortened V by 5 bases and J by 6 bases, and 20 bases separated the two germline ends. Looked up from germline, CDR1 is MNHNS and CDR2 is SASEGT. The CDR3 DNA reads TGTGCCAGCAGTATCAACTTGGGCCCCCGGGGCGAGCAGTACTTC. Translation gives CASSINLGPRGEQYF.

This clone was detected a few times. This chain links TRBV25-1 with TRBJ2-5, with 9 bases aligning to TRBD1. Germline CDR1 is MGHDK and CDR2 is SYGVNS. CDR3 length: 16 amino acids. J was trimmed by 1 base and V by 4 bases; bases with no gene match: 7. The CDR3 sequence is CASSGDRGRFQETQYF. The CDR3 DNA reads TGTGCCAGCAGTGGAGACAGGGGGAGATTCCAAGAGACCCAGTACTTC. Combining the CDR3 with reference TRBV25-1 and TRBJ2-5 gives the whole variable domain EADIYQTPRYLVIGTGKKITLECSQTMGHDKMYWYQQDPGMELHLIHYSYGVNSTEKGDLSSESTVSRIRTEHFPLTLESARPSHTSQYLCASSGDRGRFQETQYFGPGTRLLVL.

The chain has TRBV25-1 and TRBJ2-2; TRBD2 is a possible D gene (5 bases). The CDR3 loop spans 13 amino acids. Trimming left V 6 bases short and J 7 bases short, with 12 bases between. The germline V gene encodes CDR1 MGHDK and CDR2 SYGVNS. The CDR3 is CASRLAENGELFF. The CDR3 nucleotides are TGTGCCAGCAGGCTAGCTGAAAACGGGGAGCTGTTTTTT. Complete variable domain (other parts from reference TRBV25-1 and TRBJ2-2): EADIYQTPRYLVIGTGKKITLECSQTMGHDKMYWYQQDPGMELHLIHYSYGVNSTEKGDLSSESTVSRIRTEHFPLTLESARPSHTSQYLCASRLAENGELFFGEGSRLTVL.

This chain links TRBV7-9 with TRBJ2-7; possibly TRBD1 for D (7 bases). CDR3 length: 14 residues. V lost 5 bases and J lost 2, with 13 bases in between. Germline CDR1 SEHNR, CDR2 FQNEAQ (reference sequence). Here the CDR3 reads CASSAGQTPYEQYF. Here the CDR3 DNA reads TGTGCCAGCAGCGCGGGACAGACGCCCTACGAGCAGTACTTC.

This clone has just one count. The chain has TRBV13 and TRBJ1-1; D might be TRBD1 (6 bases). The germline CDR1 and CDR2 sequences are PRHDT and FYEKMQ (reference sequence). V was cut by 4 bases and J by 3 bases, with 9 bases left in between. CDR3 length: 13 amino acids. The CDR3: CASSSQGHTEAFF. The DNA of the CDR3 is TGTGCCAGCAGCTCGCAGGGGCACACTGAAGCTTTCTTT.